A single sample is the source of the 9 T cell receptor beta chains below, sequenced in a study of OX40 agonist ivuxolimab in advanced cancers. Sequencing used immunoSEQ multiplex PCR; TCRdb keeps in-frame clones, though not all of them. The sample records about 46,000 clones, 65% to 85% being singletons. This sample comprised CD4+ or CD8+ T cells sorted from blood, obtained in a trial of the OX40 agonist ivuxolimab. These TCRs come from an adult with an advanced solid tumor such as melanoma, head and neck, liver or kidney cancer.

The chain couples TRBV2 to TRBJ2-2, with a tentative D call TRBD1 (6 bases). The germline V and J ends were trimmed by 6 bases and 6 bases, with 17 bases remaining between them. Per the germline V gene, CDR1 is SNHLY and CDR2 is FYNNEI. The CDR3 is 15 residues long. CDR3 in amino acids: CASRIPRGRAGELFF. The CDR3 coding sequence is TGTGCCAGCAGAATACCCAGGGGAAGGGCCGGGGAGCTGTTTTTT. Complete variable domain (other parts from reference TRBV2 and TRBJ2-2): EPEVTQTPSHQVTQMGQEVILRCVPISNHLYFYWYRQILGQKVEFLVSFYNNEISEKSEIFDDQFSVERPDGSNFTLKIRSTKLEDSAMYFCASRIPRGRAGELFFGEGSRLTVL.

About this clone itself: The sample holds other DNA sequences that translate to the same CDR3. The V and J genes are TRBV6-6 and TRBJ1-1; D is perhaps TRBD1 (5 bases). The CDR3 totals 14 residues. Germline loops: CDR1 MNHNY, CDR2 SVGAGI (reference sequence). Trimming took off 0 bases at V and 2 bases at J, with 7 bases between the two ends. The CDR3 coding sequence is TGTGCCAGCAGTTACTCCGACAGAAACACTGAAGCTTTCTTT. Residues: CASSYSDRNTEAFF.

The chain carries TRBV19 and TRBJ2-5, with D possibly matching TRBD2 (6 bases). The length of the CDR3 is 13 residues. The germline V and J ends were trimmed by 8 bases and 5 bases, with 15 bases remaining between them. Germline V gives CDR1 LNHDA, CDR2 SQIVND (reference sequence). In nucleotides, the CDR3 is TGTGCCAGTCGGGGGAAATCCATGGAGACCCAGTACTTC. Residues: CASRGKSMETQYF.

This clone has more than one count but fewer than ten. The chain has TRBV11-2 and TRBJ1-6; possible D gene TRBD1, 5 bases. V lost 2 bases and J 6 bases, leaving 8 bases between the germline ends. The CDR3 has 14 amino acids. Germline V CDR1 and CDR2: SGHAT, FQNNGV. CDR3 in amino acids: CASSLQGFNSPLHF. In nucleotides, the CDR3 is TGTGCCAGCAGCTTACAGGGTTTTAATTCACCCCTCCACTTT. Full variable domain (missing parts from reference TRBV11-2 and TRBJ1-6): EAGVAQSPRYKIIEKRQSVAFWCNPISGHATLYWYQQILGQGPKLLIQFQNNGVVDDSQLPKDRFSAERLKGVDSTLKIQPAKLEDSAVYLCASSLQGFNSPLHFGNGTRLTVT.

The chain couples TRBV6-1 to TRBJ1-6; TRBD1 is a possible D gene (6 bases). The CDR3 runs 14 residues. The germline V gene encodes CDR1 MNHNS and CDR2 SASEGT. The V gene lost 0 bases and the J gene lost 9 bases, with 9 bases spanning the gap. The DNA for the CDR3 is TGTGCCAGCAGTGAAGCCGGCAGGGGTTCACCCCTCCACTTT. This codes for CASSEAGRGSPLHF.

This chain links TRBV5-4 with TRBJ1-2, with D uncertain. There are 14 residues in the CDR3. Germline V gene lookup returns CDR1 SGHNT and CDR2 YYREEE (reference sequence). V lost 0 bases and J 6 bases, leaving 12 bases between the germline ends. The CDR3 sequence is CASSLGTVLDGYTF. The CDR3 DNA sequence: TGTGCCAGCAGCTTGGGGACGGTCCTCGATGGCTACACCTTC.

V gene TRBV19 combines with J gene TRBJ1-5, with D possibly being TRBD1 (5 bases). Germline loops: CDR1 LNHDA, CDR2 SQIVND (reference sequence). V was trimmed by 7 bases and J by 0 bases, leaving 13 bases between them. The CDR3 is 15 residues long. The CDR3 loop is CASTEGVYSNQPQHF. The CDR3 nucleotides are TGTGCCAGTACGGAAGGGGTGTATAGCAATCAGCCCCAGCATTTT. Filled out from reference TRBV19 and TRBJ1-5, the complete variable domain reads DGGITQSPKYLFRKEGQNVTLSCEQNLNHDAMYWYRQDPGQGLRLIYYSQIVNDFQKGDIAEGYSVSREKKESFPLTVTSAQKNPTAFYLCASTEGVYSNQPQHFGDGTRLSIL.

The chain combines TRBV19 with TRBJ2-1; D is possibly TRBD2 (7 bases). The CDR3 covers 13 residues. The ends were cut back, 5 bases at V and 7 bases at J, with 12 bases in the middle. Per the germline V gene, CDR1 is LNHDA and CDR2 is SQIVND (reference sequence). The CDR3 bases are TGTGCCAGTAGTGGGGGGGCGCGGAATGAGCAGTTCTTC. Protein: CASSGGARNEQFF.

V usage is TRBV5-6 and J usage is TRBJ1-4, with 7 bases lining up with TRBD1. Unmatched junction bases numbered 6, after V lost 2 bases and J lost 8 bases. The CDR3 loop spans 14 amino acids. Germline CDR1 reads SGHDT; CDR2 reads YYEEEE. The CDR3 loop reads CASSFTGDREKLFF. CDR3 in DNA: TGTGCCAGCAGCTTTACAGGGGATAGGGAAAAACTGTTTTTT.